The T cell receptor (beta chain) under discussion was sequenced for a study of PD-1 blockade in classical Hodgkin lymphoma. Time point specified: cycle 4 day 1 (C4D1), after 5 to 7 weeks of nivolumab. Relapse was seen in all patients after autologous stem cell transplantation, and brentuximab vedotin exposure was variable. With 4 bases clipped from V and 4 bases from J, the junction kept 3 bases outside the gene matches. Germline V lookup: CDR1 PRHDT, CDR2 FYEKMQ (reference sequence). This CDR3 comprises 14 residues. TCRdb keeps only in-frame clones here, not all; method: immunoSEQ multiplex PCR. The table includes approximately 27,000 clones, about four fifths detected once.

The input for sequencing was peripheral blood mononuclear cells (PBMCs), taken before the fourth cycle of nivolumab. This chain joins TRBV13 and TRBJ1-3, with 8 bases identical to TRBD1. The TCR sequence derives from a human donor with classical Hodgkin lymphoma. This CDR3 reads CASSSTGVGNTIYF. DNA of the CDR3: TGTGCCAGCAGCTCGACAGGGGTAGGAAACACCATATATTTT. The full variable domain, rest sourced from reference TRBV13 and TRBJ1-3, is AAGVIQSPRHLIKEKRETATLKCYPIPRHDTVYWYQQGPGQDPQFLISFYEKMQSDKGSIPDRFSAQQFSDYHSELNMSSLELGDSALYFCASSSTGVGNTIYFGEGSWLTVV.